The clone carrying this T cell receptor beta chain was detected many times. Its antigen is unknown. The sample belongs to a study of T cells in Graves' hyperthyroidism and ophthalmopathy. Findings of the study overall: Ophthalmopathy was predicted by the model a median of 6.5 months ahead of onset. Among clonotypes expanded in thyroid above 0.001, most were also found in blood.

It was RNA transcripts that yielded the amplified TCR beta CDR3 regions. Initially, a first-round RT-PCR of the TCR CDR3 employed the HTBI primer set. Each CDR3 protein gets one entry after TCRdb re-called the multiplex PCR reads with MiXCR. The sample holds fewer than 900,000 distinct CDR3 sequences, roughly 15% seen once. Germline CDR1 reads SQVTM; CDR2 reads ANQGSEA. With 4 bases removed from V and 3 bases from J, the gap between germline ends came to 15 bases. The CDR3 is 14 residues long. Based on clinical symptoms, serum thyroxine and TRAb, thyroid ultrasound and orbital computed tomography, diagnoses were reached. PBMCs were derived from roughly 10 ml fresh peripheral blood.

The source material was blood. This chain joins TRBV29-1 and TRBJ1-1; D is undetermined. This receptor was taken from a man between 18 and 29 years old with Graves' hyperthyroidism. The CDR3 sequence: CSVAAGWVDTEAFF. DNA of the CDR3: TGCAGCGTTGCCGCTGGGTGGGTCGACACTGAAGCTTTCTTT. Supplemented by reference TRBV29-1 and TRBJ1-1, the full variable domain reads SAVISQKPSRDICQRGTSLTIQCQVDSQVTMMFWYRQQPGQSLTLIATANQGSEATYESGFVIDKFPISRPNLTFSTLTVSNMSPEDSSIYLCSVAAGWVDTEAFFGQGTRLTVV.